These 12 T cell receptor beta chains originate from one sample sequenced in a study of T cells in Graves' hyperthyroidism and ophthalmopathy. Amplification targeted TCR beta CDR3 regions from RNA transcripts. During a first-round RT-PCR of the TCR CDR3, the HTBI primer set was used. One entry per CDR3 protein, called by TCRdb with MiXCR from the multiplex PCR reads. The data hold over 300,000 distinct CDR3 sequences, with approximately 15% observed a single time. Sample: blood. These receptors all stem from an older woman with Graves' hyperthyroidism.

This clonotype was counted at least ten times. V is TRBV28 and J is TRBJ2-3, with D tentatively TRBD2 (5 bases). The V end was cut by 8 bases, the J end by 4 bases, with 22 bases between. Germline assignment: CDR1 MDHEN and CDR2 SYDVKM. The CDR3 sequence is 16 residues long. CDR3 in amino acids: CASGTERDQAADTQYF. The CDR3 DNA reads TGTGCCAGCGGTACGGAACGGGATCAAGCGGCAGATACGCAGTATTTT.

This clonotype came up many times. The CDR3: CSAATGRYSNQPQHF. The CDR3 nucleotides are TGCAGTGCCGCGACAGGCCGATATAGCAATCAGCCCCAGCATTTT. The rearrangement uses TRBV20-1 and TRBJ1-5; maybe TRBD1 (6 bases). The CDR3 spans 15 residues. V shed 6 bases and J shed 0 bases, with 15 bases lying between them. Germline values: CDR1 DFQATT, CDR2 SNEGSKA (reference sequence).

A few counts support this clonotype. The genes are TRBV6-5 and TRBJ2-2; D ambiguous. This CDR3 has 14 amino acids. Trimming removed 0 bases at V and 8 bases at J, with 10 bases between. Germline assignment: CDR1 MNHEY and CDR2 SVGAGI. This CDR3 is CASSYSILIGELFF. In DNA, the CDR3 is TGTGCCAGCAGTTACTCGATTTTGATTGGGGAGCTGTTTTTT.

The rearrangement uses TRBV19 and TRBJ2-7; the match to TRBD2 covers 9 bases. In germline, CDR1 is LNHDA, CDR2 SQIVND (reference sequence). Trimming cost V 7 bases and J 6 bases; bases outside gene matches: 10. The CDR3 is 14 residues long. For the CDR3, the DNA is TGTGCCAGTAAGGAGGGGACTAGCCGGCGCGAGCAGTACTTC. Translating gives CASKEGTSRREQYF.

In this sample, this clonotype turned up many times. The rearrangement joins TRBV28 to TRBJ2-7; 8 bases align to TRBD2. V shed 4 bases, J shed 5 bases, and the junction held 16 bases outside the gene matches. Germline CDR1 is MDHEN and CDR2 is SYDVKM. This CDR3 has 17 residues. CDR3 sequence reads: CASSYSRIAGWRHEQYF. CDR3 coding DNA: TGTGCCAGCAGTTATTCTAGGATAGCGGGATGGAGGCACGAGCAGTACTTC.

On this clonotype itself: One base away lies a much larger clone, so this may be a sequencing read error. The chain combines TRBV30 with TRBJ2-1; possible D gene TRBD2, 6 bases. This CDR3 region has 14 residues. The V gene's germline CDR1 is GTSNPN and CDR2 SVGIG (reference sequence). In DNA form, the CDR3 reads TGTGTCTGGACCCGGGACTGGACCTACAATGAGCAGTTCTTC. Translation: CVWTRDWTYNEQFF.

This clonotype was recorded many times. The rearrangement uses TRBV5-1 and TRBJ2-7; D is unresolved. Looked up from germline, CDR1 is SGHRS and CDR2 is YFSETQ. The CDR3 covers 16 residues. The germline V and J ends were trimmed by 8 bases and 2 bases, with 23 bases remaining between them. The CDR3 nucleotides are TGCGCCAGTTCAATTGACATGGCAGGAGATACCTACGAGCAGTACTTC. It specifies CASSIDMAGDTYEQYF.

To note about this clonotype: Being one base from a much bigger clone, this may be a read error. The V call is TRBV11-3, the J call TRBJ1-6; D not resolved. V was cut by 5 bases and J by 11 bases, with 16 bases left in between. The V gene's germline CDR1 is SGHNT and CDR2 YENEEA. The CDR3 spans 14 residues. DNA of the CDR3: TGTGCCAGCAGCCGCCCCGTCGGCGGTACACCCCTCCACTTT. The encoded protein is CASSRPVGGTPLHF.

V is TRBV24-1 and J is TRBJ2-1; D unresolved. Trimming removed 1 base at V and 5 bases at J, with 14 bases between. From germline, CDR1 is KGHDR and CDR2 SFDVKD. This CDR3 comprises 16 residues. CDR3 nucleotide sequence: TGTGCCACCAGTGATTTCCCCGTACTCGGCGACAATGAGCAGTTCTTC. Translation: CATSDFPVLGDNEQFF.

The table lists this clonotype with many counts. The V call is TRBV10-3, the J call TRBJ2-7; D ambiguous. Between the trimmed V and J ends, which lost 3 bases and 7 bases, there was a span of 13 bases. This CDR3 region has 13 residues. Germline lookup yields CDR1 ENHRY and CDR2 SYGVKD. CDR3 in amino acids: CAISELPMREQYF. The DNA for the CDR3 is TGTGCCATCAGTGAACTCCCGATGAGGGAGCAGTACTTC.

The sample holds many counts of this clonotype. The chain is built from TRBV18 and TRBJ1-4; a possible D gene is TRBD1 (6 bases). V was shortened by 1 base and J by 7 bases, with 13 bases between the two germline ends. The CDR3 is made up of 15 amino acids. Germline V gene lookup returns CDR1 KGHSH and CDR2 LQKENI. The CDR3 DNA sequence: TGTGCCAGCTCACCACGGCGGGGGCAGGGTGAAAAACTGTTTTTT. This codes for CASSPRRGQGEKLFF.

Ten or more counts support this clonotype. The chain's CDR3 is CASSPGQQYGYTF. In DNA, the CDR3 is TGTGCCAGCAGTCCGGGACAGCAGTATGGCTACACCTTC. The chain combines TRBV7-3 with TRBJ1-2, with 7 bases aligning to TRBD1. Germline V gives CDR1 SGHTA, CDR2 FQGTGA. Unmatched junction bases numbered 6, after V lost 6 bases and J lost 5 bases. CDR3 length equals 13 residues.